Listed below are T cell receptor beta chains from one sample, sequenced in a study of T cells in Graves' hyperthyroidism and ophthalmopathy. A single record per CDR3 protein comes from TCRdb applying MiXCR to the multiplex PCR reads. The table shows about 740,000 distinct CDR3 sequences, with around 15% occurring only once. The sequencing input was blood. The source is a woman younger than 35 with Graves' hyperthyroidism. Each CDR3 is given with its conserved first and last residue. The order of the fields is clone size, J gene, V gene, D gene, CDR3 protein, CDR3 DNA. A D gene is named only where the DNA matches it firmly. Clone size is given for some rows only: seen once, a few or many times, or a class if the clone is expanded.

few	TRBJ2-7	TRBV7-3	-	CASSLKWGSGDPPEQYF	TGTGCCAGCAGCTTAAAGTGGGGTAGCGGAGATCCCCCCGAGCAGTACTTC
many	TRBJ1-6	TRBV27	TRBD1	CASSPRTGGGSYNSPLHF	TGTGCCAGCAGTCCTCGGACAGGGGGCGGCTCCTATAATTCACCCCTCCACTTT
few	TRBJ2-7	TRBV5-1	-	CASSLGYSGYEQYF	TGCGCCAGCAGCTTGGGGTACAGTGGATACGAGCAGTACTTC
few	TRBJ2-6	TRBV30	TRBD1	CARDGTGGAGANVLTF	TGTGCCAGGGACGGGACAGGGGGCGCTGGGGCCAACGTCCTGACTTTC
many	TRBJ2-3	TRBV28	-	CASSLPRIGTDTQYF	TGTGCCAGCAGTTTACCCAGAATTGGAACAGATACGCAGTATTTT
few	TRBJ2-5	TRBV6-5	-	CASSYTPPPWSETQYF	TGTGCCAGCAGTTACACCCCACCCCCGTGGTCGGAGACCCAGTACTTC
many	TRBJ2-7	TRBV13	-	CASRRLGGSYEQYF	TGTGCCAGCAGAAGATTGGGGGGTTCCTACGAGCAGTACTTC
few	TRBJ2-1	TRBV11-2	TRBD2	CASSSRGSGTRGNEQLF	TGTGCCAGCAGCTCCCGGGGTAGCGGGACCCGAGGGAATGAGCAGCTCTTC
few	TRBJ2-7	TRBV5-1	-	CASQRGYEQYF	TGCGCCAGCCAGAGGGGGTACGAGCAGTACTTC
-	TRBJ2-7	TRBV7-9	TRBD2	CASSGRTSGSSYEQYF	TGTGCCAGCAGCGGAAGGACTAGCGGTAGCTCCTACGAGCAGTACTTC
-	TRBJ2-7	TRBV5-1	-	CASSLRGGPYEQYF	TGCGCCAGCAGCTTGAGGGGGGGACCCTACGAGCAGTACTTC
many	TRBJ1-5	TRBV12-3/TRBV12-4	-	CASSFLGPTREPQHF	TGTGCCAGCAGTTTTTTGGGCCCAACCAGGGAGCCCCAGCATTTT
-	TRBJ2-3	TRBV15	TRBD2	CATSRVAGGADTQYF	TGTGCCACCAGCAGAGTGGCGGGAGGGGCAGATACGCAGTATTTT